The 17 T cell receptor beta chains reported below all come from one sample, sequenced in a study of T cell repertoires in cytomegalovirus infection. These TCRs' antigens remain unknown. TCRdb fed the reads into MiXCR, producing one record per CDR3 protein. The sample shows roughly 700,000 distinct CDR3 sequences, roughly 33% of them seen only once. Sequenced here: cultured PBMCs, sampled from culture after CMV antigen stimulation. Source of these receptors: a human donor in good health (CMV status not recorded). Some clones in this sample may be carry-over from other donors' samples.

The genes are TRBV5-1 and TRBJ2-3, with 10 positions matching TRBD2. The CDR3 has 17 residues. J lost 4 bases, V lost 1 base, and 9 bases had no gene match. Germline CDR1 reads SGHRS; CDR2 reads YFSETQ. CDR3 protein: CASSLTFSAGGPDTQYF. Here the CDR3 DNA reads TGCGCCAGCAGCTTGACATTCTCAGCGGGAGGGCCAGATACGCAGTATTTT.

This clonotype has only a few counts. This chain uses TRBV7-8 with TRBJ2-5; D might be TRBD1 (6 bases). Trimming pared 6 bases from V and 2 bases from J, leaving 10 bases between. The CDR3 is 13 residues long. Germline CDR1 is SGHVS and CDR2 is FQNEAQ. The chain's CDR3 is CASSGTRQETQYF. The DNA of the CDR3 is TGTGCCAGCAGTGGGACACGACAAGAGACCCAGTACTTC.

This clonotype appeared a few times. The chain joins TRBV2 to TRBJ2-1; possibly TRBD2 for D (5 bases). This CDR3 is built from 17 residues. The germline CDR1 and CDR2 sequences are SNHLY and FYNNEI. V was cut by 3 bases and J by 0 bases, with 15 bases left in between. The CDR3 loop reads CASSELGIRSSYNEQFF. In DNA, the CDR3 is TGTGCCAGCAGTGAGCTCGGGATACGGAGCTCCTACAATGAGCAGTTCTTC.

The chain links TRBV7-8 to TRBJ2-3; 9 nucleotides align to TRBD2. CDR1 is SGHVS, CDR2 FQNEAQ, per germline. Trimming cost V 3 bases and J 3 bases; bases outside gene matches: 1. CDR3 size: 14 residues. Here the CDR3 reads CASSFLAGTDTQYF. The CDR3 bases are TGTGCCAGCAGCTTCCTAGCGGGGACAGATACGCAGTATTTT.

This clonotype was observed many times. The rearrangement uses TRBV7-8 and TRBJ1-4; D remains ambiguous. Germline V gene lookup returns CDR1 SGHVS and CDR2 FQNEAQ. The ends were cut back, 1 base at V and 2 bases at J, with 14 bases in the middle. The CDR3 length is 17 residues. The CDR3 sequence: CASSLGRARLTNEKLFF. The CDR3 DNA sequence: TGTGCCAGCAGCTTAGGCCGGGCACGTTTGACTAATGAAAAACTGTTTTTT.

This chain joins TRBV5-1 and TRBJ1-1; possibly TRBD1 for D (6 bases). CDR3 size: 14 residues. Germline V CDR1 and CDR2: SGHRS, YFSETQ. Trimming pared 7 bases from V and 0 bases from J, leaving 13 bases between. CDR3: CASRQEPMNTEAFF. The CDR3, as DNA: TGCGCCAGCCGACAGGAGCCGATGAACACTGAAGCTTTCTTT. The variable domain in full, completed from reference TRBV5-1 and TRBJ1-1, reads KAGVTQTPRYLIKTRGQQVTLSCSPISGHRSVSWYQQTPGQGLQFLFEYFSETQRNKGNFPGRFSGRQFSNSRSEMNVSTLELGDSALYLCASRQEPMNTEAFFGQGTRLTVV.

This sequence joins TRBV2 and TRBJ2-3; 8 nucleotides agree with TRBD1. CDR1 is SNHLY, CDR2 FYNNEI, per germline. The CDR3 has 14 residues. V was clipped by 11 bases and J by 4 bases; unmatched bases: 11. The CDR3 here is CASLPDRAADTQYF. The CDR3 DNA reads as TGTGCCTCTCTCCCGGACAGGGCGGCAGATACGCAGTATTTT.

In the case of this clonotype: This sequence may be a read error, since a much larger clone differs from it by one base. The DNA of the CDR3 is TGTGCCAGCAGCCCCCAACAGGGTAACCAGCCCCAGCATTTT. Protein product: CASSPQQGNQPQHF. The chain links TRBV7-2 to TRBJ1-5, with D possibly TRBD1 on 6 matching bases. The CDR3 length is 14 residues. CDR1 and CDR2 (germline): SGHTA, FQGNSA. The V gene lost 5 bases and the J gene lost 7 bases, with 15 bases spanning the gap.

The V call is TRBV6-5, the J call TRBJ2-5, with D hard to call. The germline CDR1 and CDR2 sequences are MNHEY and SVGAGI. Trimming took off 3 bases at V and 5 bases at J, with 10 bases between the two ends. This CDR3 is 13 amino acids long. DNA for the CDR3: TGTGCCAGCAGTTATTCTAGTTGGGAGACCCAGTACTTC. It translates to CASSYSSWETQYF.

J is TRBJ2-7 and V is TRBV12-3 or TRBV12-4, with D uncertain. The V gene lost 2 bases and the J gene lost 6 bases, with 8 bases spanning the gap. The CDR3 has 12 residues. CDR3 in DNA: TGTGCCAGCAGTTTAACACGGATCGAGCAGTACTTC. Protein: CASSLTRIEQYF.

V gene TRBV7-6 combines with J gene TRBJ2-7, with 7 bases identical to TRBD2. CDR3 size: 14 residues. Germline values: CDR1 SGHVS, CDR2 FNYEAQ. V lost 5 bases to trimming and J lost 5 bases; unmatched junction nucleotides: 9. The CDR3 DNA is TGTGCCAGCAGCCCATTCGGGGGGACCGACGAGCAGTACTTC. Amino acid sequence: CASSPFGGTDEQYF.

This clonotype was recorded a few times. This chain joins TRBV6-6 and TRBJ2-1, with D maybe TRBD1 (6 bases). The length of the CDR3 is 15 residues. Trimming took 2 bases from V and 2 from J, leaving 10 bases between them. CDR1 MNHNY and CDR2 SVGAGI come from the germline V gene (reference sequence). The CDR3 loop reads CASSYGGPTYNEQFF. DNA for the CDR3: TGTGCCAGCAGTTACGGGGGCCCCACCTACAATGAGCAGTTCTTC.

CDR3 region: CSPSPTSGATGSYEQYF. CDR3 sequence (DNA): TGCAGTCCCTCCCCGACTAGCGGGGCAACAGGCTCCTACGAGCAGTACTTC. This chain links TRBV20-1 with TRBJ2-7, with 11 positions matching TRBD2. There are 17 residues in the CDR3. The V segment lost 8 bases and the J segment 0 bases; nucleotides outside the gene matches: 15. Germline CDR1 DFQATT, CDR2 SNEGSKA (reference sequence).

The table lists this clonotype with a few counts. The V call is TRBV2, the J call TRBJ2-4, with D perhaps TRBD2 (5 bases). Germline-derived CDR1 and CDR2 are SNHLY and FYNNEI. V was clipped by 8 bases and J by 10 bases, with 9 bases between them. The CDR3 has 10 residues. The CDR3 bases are TGTGCCAGCCAGAGGGAGATTCAGTACTTC. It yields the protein CASQREIQYF.

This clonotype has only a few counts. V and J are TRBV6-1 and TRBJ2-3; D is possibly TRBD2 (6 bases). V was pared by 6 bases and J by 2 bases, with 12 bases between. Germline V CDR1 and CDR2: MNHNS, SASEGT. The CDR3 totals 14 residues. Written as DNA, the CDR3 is TGTGCCAGCAGCCATAGCGGATTCACAGATACGCAGTATTTT. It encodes CASSHSGFTDTQYF.

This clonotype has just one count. CDR3 in DNA: TGTGCCAGCAGTTCTTACTCGGGACTAGCGGGAGAGGTCGCCGGGGAGCTGTTTTTT. It yields the protein CASSSYSGLAGEVAGELFF. V is TRBV12-3 or TRBV12-4 and J is TRBJ2-2, with 14 positions matching TRBD2. J was trimmed by 6 bases and V by 4 bases; bases with no gene match: 13. The CDR3 is 19 amino acids.

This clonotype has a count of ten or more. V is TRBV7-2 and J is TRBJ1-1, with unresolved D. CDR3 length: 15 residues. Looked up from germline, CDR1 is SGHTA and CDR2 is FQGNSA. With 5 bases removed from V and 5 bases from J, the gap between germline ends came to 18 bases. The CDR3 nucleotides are TGTGCCAGCAGCCCAGATACGGGGATGAGGACTGAAGCTTTCTTT. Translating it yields CASSPDTGMRTEAFF.